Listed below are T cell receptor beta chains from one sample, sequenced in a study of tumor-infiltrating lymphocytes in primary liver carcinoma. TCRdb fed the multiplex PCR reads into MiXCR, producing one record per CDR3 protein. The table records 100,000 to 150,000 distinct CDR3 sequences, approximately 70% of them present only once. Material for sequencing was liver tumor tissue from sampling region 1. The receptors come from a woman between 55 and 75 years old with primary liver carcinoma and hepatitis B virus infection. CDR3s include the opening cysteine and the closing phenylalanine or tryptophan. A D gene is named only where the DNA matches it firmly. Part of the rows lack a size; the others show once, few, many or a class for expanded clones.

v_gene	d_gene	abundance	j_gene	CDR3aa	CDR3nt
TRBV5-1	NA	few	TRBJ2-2	CASSLVGRTNTGELFF	TGCGCCAGCAGCTTGGTCGGCAGAACGAACACCGGGGAGCTGTTTTTT
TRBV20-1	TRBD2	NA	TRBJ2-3	CSARPPLGASGTTDTQYF	TGCAGTGCTAGACCCCCCCTCGGAGCTAGCGGGACCACAGATACGCAGTATTTT
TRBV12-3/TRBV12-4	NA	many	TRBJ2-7	CASSLGLLTYEQYF	TGTGCCAGCAGTTTAGGGCTACTCACCTACGAGCAGTACTTC
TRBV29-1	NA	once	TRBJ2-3	CSVDGGGTDTHFF	TGCAGCGTCGACGGTGGAGGCACAGATACGCATTTTTTT
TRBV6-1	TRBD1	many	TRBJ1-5	CASRLTGGSNQPQHF	TGTGCCAGCAGGCTGACAGGGGGTAGCAATCAGCCCCAGCATTTT
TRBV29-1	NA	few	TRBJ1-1	CSVEEGGTETFF	TGCAGCGTTGAGGAGGGGGGCACTGAAACTTTCTTT
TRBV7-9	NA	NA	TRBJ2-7	CANSTQTEPYEQYF	TGTGCCAACAGCACCCAGACGGAACCCTACGAGCAGTACTTC
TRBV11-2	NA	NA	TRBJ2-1	CAITKSGALNEQFF	TGTGCCATCACTAAATCGGGGGCCCTCAATGAACAGTTCTTC
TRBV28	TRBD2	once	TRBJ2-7	CTSRASGLAGGQYF	TGTACCAGCAGAGCCTCGGGACTAGCGGGAGGGCAGTATTTC
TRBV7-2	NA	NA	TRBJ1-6	CASSPGQFRSHLHF	TGTGCCAGCAGCCCCGGACAGTTCCGTTCACACCTCCACTTT
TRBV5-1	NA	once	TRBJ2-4	CARSLVGSQNIQCF	TGCGCCAGGAGCTTGGTTGGTAGCCAAAACATTCAGTGCTTC
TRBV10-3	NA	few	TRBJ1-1	CAIREGQPNTEAFF	TGTGCCATCAGGGAGGGGCAACCGAACACTGAAGCTTTCTTT
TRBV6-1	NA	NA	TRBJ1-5	CASRGWAPGPSQPQHF	TGTGCCAGCCGAGGGTGGGCCCCGGGTCCATCTCAGCCCCAGCATTTT
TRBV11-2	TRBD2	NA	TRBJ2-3	CTSSSGTIPANTQYF	TGTACCAGCAGCTCCGGGACTATTCCCGCAAATACACAGTATTTT
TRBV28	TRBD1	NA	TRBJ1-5	CASTADRGSNRPQHF	TGTGCCAGCACAGCGGACAGGGGTAGCAATCGGCCCCAGCATTTT
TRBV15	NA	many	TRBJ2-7	CATSSGTTYEQYF	TGTGCCACCAGCTCCGGGACAACCTACGAGCAGTACTTC
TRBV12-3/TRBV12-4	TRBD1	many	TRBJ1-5	CASSPGQDNQPQHF	TGTGCCAGCAGCCCGGGACAGGACAATCAGCCCCAGCATTTT
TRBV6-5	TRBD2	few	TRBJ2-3	CATSRGTSGSTDTQYF	TGTGCCACGTCAAGGGGGACTAGCGGGAGCACAGATACGCAGTATTTT
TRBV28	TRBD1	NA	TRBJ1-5	CASSIGDRGFPDNQPQHF	TGTGCCAGCAGTATTGGGGACAGGGGATTCCCCGACAATCAGCCCCAGCATTTT
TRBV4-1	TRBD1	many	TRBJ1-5	CASSQEGQGFELGNQPQHF	TGCGCCAGCAGCCAAGAGGGACAGGGGTTCGAGTTGGGCAATCAGCCCCAGCATTTT
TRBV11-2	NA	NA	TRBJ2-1	CASSPRLDGTYNELFF	TGTGCTAGCAGCCCCAGACTAGACGGCACCTACAATGAGCTGTTCTTC
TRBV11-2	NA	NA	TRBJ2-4	CASSLEGLAKNTQYF	TGTGCCAGCAGCTTAGAAGGATTGGCCAAAAACACTCAGTACTTC
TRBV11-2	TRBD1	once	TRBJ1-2	CASSLDPVTGKIYGYTF	TGTGCCAGCAGCTTAGACCCCGTGACAGGGAAAATCTATGGATACACCTTC
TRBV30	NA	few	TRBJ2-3	CAWSMPTQALYF	TGTGCCTGGAGTATGCCGACACAGGCTTTGTATTTT
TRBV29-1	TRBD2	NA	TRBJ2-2	CSVPGTSSANTGELFF	TGCAGCGTGCCCGGGACTAGCAGCGCGAACACCGGGGAGCTGTTTTTT
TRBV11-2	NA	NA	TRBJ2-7	CAGNHIRHEQYF	TGTGCCGGCAATCACATTAGACACGAGCAGTACTTC
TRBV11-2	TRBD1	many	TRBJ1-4	CASSLAGGQGSSVGLELFF	TGTGCCAGCAGCTTAGCGGGAGGACAGGGGTCCTCGGTGGGCTTAGAGCTGTTTTTT
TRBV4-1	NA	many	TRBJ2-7	CASSQGVGSVYEQYF	TGCGCCAGCAGCCAAGGAGTCGGGAGCGTCTACGAGCAGTACTTC
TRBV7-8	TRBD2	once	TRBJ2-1	CTSSLKLAGSWDEQFF	TGTACCAGCAGCTTAAAACTAGCGGGATCCTGGGATGAGCAGTTCTTC
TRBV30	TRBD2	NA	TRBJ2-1	CAWKASGSSLVLFF	TGTGCCTGGAAAGCTAGCGGGAGTTCGTTGGTCCTGTTCTTC
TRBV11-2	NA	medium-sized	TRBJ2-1	CASSLESASEQFF	TGTGCCAGCAGCTTAGAGTCAGCGAGTGAGCAGTTCTTC
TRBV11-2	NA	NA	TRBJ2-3	CVSSLDRPDTQYF	TGTGTCAGCAGCCTCGACCGTCCAGATACGCAGTATTTC
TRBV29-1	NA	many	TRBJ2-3	CSVTEQGRDTQYF	TGCAGCGTGACGGAACAGGGGAGGGATACGCAGTATTTT
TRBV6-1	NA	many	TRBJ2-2	CASSWGTGELFF	TGTGCCAGCAGTTGGGGCACCGGGGAGCTGTTTTTT
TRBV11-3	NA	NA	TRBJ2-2	CASSLKWLGQNTGELFF	TGTGCCAGCAGCCTGAAATGGCTCGGGCAGAACACCGGGGAGCTGTTTTTT
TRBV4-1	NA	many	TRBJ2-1	CASSQRGVGGQRTVNEQFF	TGCGCCAGCAGCCAAAGAGGGGTGGGGGGACAGAGAACAGTCAATGAGCAGTTCTTC
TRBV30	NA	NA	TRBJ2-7	CAWSVTGGQYF	TGTGCCTGGAGTGTAACAGGAGGGCAGTACTTC
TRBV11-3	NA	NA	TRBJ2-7	CASSSGGSRNEQQF	TGTGCCAGCAGTAGTGGCGGTTCCCGCAACGAGCAGCAGTTC
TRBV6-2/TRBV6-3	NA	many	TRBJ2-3	CASSYSFARTDTQYF	TGTGCCAGCAGTTACTCGTTCGCTCGAACAGATACGCAGTATTTT
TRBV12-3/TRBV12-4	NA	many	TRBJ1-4	CASSLGGGVEKLFF	TGTGCCAGCAGTTTAGGAGGCGGAGTGGAAAAACTGTTTTTT
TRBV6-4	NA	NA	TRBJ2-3	CTSSGTSTDTQYF	TGTACCAGCAGTGGGACTAGCACAGATACGCAGTATTTT
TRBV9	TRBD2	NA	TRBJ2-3	CASSVGTSGADTQYF	TGTGCCAGCAGCGTAGGGACTAGCGGAGCAGATACGCAGTATTTT
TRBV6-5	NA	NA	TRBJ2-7	CASKGVGGYEQYF	TGTGCCAGCAAAGGGGTAGGGGGCTACGAGCAGTACTTC
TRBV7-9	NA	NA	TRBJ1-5	CASSLGLGQPQHF	TGTGCCAGCAGCTTGGGTTTAGGTCAGCCCCAGCATTTT
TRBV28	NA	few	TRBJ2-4	CASSSAGAKNIQYF	TGTGCCAGCAGTTCAGCGGGAGCCAAAAACATTCAGTACTTC
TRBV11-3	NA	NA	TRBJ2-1	CASRHPRAYSEQFF	TGTGCCAGCAGGCATCCCAGGGCCTACAGTGAGCAGTTCTTC
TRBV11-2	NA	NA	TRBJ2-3	CVSSLDLTDTQYF	TGTGTCAGCAGCTTAGATCTCACAGATACACAGTATTTT
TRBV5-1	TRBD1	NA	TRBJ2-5	CASSFGDRAQETQYF	TGCGCCAGCAGCTTTGGGGACAGGGCTCAAGAGACCCAGTACTTC
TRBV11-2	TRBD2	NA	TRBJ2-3	CISSPGLAGPDTQYF	TGTATCAGCAGCCCTGGACTAGCGGGCCCAGATACGCAATATTTT
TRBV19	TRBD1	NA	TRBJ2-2	CASSKTGTNTWELFF	TGTGCCAGTAGTAAGACAGGGACGAACACCTGGGAGCTGTTTTTT
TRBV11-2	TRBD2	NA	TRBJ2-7	CVSSPDFPREGSYEHYF	TGTGTCAGTAGCCCCGACTTCCCTCGGGAGGGCTCCTACGAGCATTACTTC
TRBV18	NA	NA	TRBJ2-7	CASSPGRGKYEQYF	TGTGCCAGCTCACCCGGACGGGGAAAGTACGAGCAGTACTTC
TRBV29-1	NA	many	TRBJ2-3	CSVEGLHQGDTQYF	TGCAGCGTTGAGGGGCTTCACCAAGGGGATACGCAGTATTTT
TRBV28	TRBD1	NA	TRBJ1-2	CASSLLTGGSRGYIF	TGTGCCAGCAGTCTACTGACAGGGGGAAGTCGAGGCTACATCTTC
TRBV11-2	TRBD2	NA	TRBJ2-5	CASSLTSGQDTQYF	TGTGCGAGCAGCTTGACTAGCGGGCAAGATACCCAGTACTTC
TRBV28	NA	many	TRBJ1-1	CASTGSDTEAFF	TGTGCCAGCACAGGCTCGGACACTGAAGCTTTCTTT
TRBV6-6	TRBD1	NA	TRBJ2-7	CTSSYRTGLGYERYF	TGTACCAGCAGTTACAGGACAGGGTTAGGGTACGAGCGGTACTTC
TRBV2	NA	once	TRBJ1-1	CASTSGGTEAFF	TGTGCCAGCACCTCGGGGGGCACTGAAGCTTTCTTT
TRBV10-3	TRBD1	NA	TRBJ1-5	CAINAGQGGSSNQSQHF	TGTGCCATCAATGCCGGACAGGGCGGATCGAGCAATCAGTCCCAGCATTTT
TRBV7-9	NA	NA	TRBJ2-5	CASSLGTPVGTETQYF	TGTGCCAGCAGCTTAGGGACACCCGTGGGGACGGAGACCCAGTACTTC